This T cell receptor (beta chain) was captured by sequencing in a study of cytomegalovirus exposure and HLA in healthy donors. Notes on the study in general: The authors considered a cluster of highly shared sequence variants likely to be a sequencing artifact. Productive status was seen about 87% or about 30% of the time for most TCR beta V segments in an earlier analysis.

The PCR employed 60 Vbeta primers together with 13 Jbeta primers. Libraries were prepared by immunoSEQ multiplex PCR; TCRdb keeps only in-frame clonotypes and omits some of them. The sample contains under 200,000 clones, more than 65% of which appear only once. Concerning this clone: Its target is unknown.

This CDR3 has 15 residues. The junction had 6 bases not matched to a gene; V was cut back by 7 bases and J by 0 bases. Germline CDR1 and CDR2: LNHDA and SQIVND (reference sequence). When sampled, the donors appeared nominally healthy, though they likely had unrecorded immune exposures. This chain connects TRBV19 to TRBJ1-5, with 7 bases matching TRBD1. The sequence came from a woman aged 45-60 years in good health and CMV-seronegative. The sequenced material came from PBMCs. CDR3 in amino acids: CASTWDSYSNQPQHF. The DNA for the CDR3 is TGTGCCAGTACTTGGGACAGCTATAGCAATCAGCCCCAGCATTTT.